What follows are 2 T cell receptor beta chains derived from one specimen sequenced in a study of T-cell reconstitution after alpha-beta-depleted transplantation in children. The library targeted TCRbeta and was prepared with unique molecular identifiers. TCRdb recomputed calls from the PCR reads with MiXCR, one row per CDR3 protein. The sample includes about 610,000 distinct CDR3 sequences, over 20% of them seen just once. The sequenced sample was PBMCs, obtained before TCRalphabeta/CD19-depleted stem cell transplant. These receptor sequences come from a boy under two years old with Wiskott-Aldrich syndrome, due to receive a stem cell transplant.

This chain joins TRBV2 and TRBJ1-3; D is unresolved. This CDR3 is built from 15 residues. Trimming pared 4 bases from V and 4 bases from J, leaving 14 bases between. Germline V lookup: CDR1 SNHLY, CDR2 FYNNEI. CDR3 residues: CASSALMVAGNTIYF. CDR3 DNA: TGTGCCAGCAGTGCCCTAATGGTTGCCGGAAACACCATATATTTT.

In this sample, this clonotype turned up a few times. The chain combines TRBV12-3 or TRBV12-4 with TRBJ2-7, with unresolved D. CDR3 length: 15 amino acids. V lost 3 bases to trimming and J lost 3 bases, with 15 bases between them. The chain's CDR3 is CASSFRAAQYYEQYF. The CDR3 coding sequence is TGTGCCAGCAGTTTTCGGGCGGCTCAATACTACGAGCAGTACTTC.